The 26 T cell receptor beta chains below were found in one sample sequenced in a study of regulatory T cells in long-lasting Graves disease. As for time point: newly diagnosed GD, antithyroid drugs for less than 3 months. Researchers made the TCR library from RNA that was extracted from PBMCs. Arm-PCR of CDR3 regions and iRepertoire HTBI primers were used to build TCR beta libraries. MiXCR was run by TCRdb on the multiplex PCR reads, yielding one entry per CDR3 protein. The table includes a few hundred thousand distinct CDR3 sequences, just over 20% detected once. This sample comprised peripheral blood mononuclear cells (PBMCs), obtained at new diagnosis, from a patient treated with antithyroid drugs. The source is a female donor with Graves disease.

This clonotype was seen many times. V gene TRBV9 combines with J gene TRBJ2-7; 9 bases agree with TRBD1. The germline V gene encodes CDR1 SGDLS and CDR2 YYNGEE. This CDR3 is built from 15 residues. After removal of 4 bases from V and 5 bases from J, the junction contained 10 bases not matched to a gene. CDR3 bases: TGTGCCAGCAGCCCATACTCCGGGACAGGGAACGAGCAGTACTTC. As protein: CASSPYSGTGNEQYF.

This clonotype was picked up one time. One base away lies a much larger clone, so this may be a sequencing read error. The chain links TRBV2 to TRBJ1-2; D gene uncertain. The CDR3 loop spans 13 amino acids. Germline lookup yields CDR1 SNHLY and CDR2 FYNNEI. Deletions cut 3 bases from V and 7 bases from J, with 12 bases between. The CDR3 DNA follows: TGTGCCAGCAGTGACCCCACAAGGTCTGGCTACACCTTC. Its protein product is CASSDPTRSGYTF.

This clonotype was observed at least ten times. The rearrangement joins TRBV7-2 to TRBJ1-5, with unresolved D. Between the trimmed V and J ends, which lost 4 bases and 0 bases, there was a span of 10 bases. Looked up from germline, CDR1 is SGHTA and CDR2 is FQGNSA. The CDR3 covers 15 residues. CDR3: CASSSSPNSNQPQHF. The CDR3 nucleotides read TGTGCCAGCAGCTCGTCCCCGAATAGCAATCAGCCCCAGCATTTT.

This clonotype was recorded many times. The V and J genes are TRBV6-1 and TRBJ2-3; 9 nucleotides line up with TRBD1. This CDR3 comprises 15 residues. CDR1 and CDR2 from the germline V gene are MNHNS and SASEGT. V was pared by 10 bases and J by 1 base, with 9 bases of the junction left unmatched. This chain's CDR3 is CATRRDRVRTDTQYF. The DNA for the CDR3 is TGTGCCACCCGCCGGGACAGGGTTCGCACAGATACGCAGTATTTT.

This clonotype has a count of ten or more. The genes are TRBV12-3 or TRBV12-4 and TRBJ2-7, with D maybe TRBD2 (6 bases). The CDR3 contains 13 residues. Trimming shortened V by 5 bases and J by 5 bases, and 13 bases separated the two germline ends. CDR3 bases: TGTGCCAGCAGTCCCACCACTAGCAACGAGCAGTACTTC. Translated: CASSPTTSNEQYF.

A word on this clonotype: This may come from a read error, since a much larger clone is one base off. A read error is likely, as this CDR3 ends without the conserved phenylalanine or tryptophan. The chain is built from TRBV28 and TRBJ2-5; D may be TRBD2 (5 bases). The V gene lost 4 bases and the J gene lost 5 bases, with 8 bases spanning the gap. Germline V gene data show CDR1 as MDHEN and CDR2 as SYDVKM. The CDR3 has 12 amino acids. CDR3 sequence (DNA): TGTGCCAGCAGTTCTGGCGGGGAGACCCAGTACCTC. It translates to CASSSGGETQYL.

There are many counts of this clonotype. V is TRBV7-2 and J is TRBJ1-2, with a tentative D call TRBD1 (6 bases). V was trimmed by 5 bases and J by 8 bases, leaving 18 bases between them. The CDR3 contains 14 residues. Germline assignment: CDR1 SGHTA and CDR2 FQGNSA. CDR3: CASSRYSQGQGYTF. CDR3 DNA sequence: TGTGCCAGCAGCCGTTATAGCCAGGGGCAGGGCTACACCTTC.

This clonotype turned up a few times. Given a much more abundant clone one base away, this may be a read error. In nucleotides, the CDR3 is TGTGCCGGCAGTTCGCGACAGATGAACACTGAAGCTTTCTTT. Translating it yields CAGSSRQMNTEAFF. V is TRBV27 and J is TRBJ1-1; maybe TRBD1 (5 bases). Germline CDR1 and CDR2: MNHEY and SMNVEV (reference sequence). The CDR3 length is 14 residues.

This clonotype occurred a few times. The chain links TRBV6-2 or TRBV6-3 to TRBJ2-7, with D uncertain. Trimming shortened V by 4 bases and J by 0 bases, and 4 bases separated the two germline ends. The CDR3 runs 12 residues. Germline loops: CDR1 MNHEY, CDR2 SVGEGT. The CDR3 sequence: CASSFGSYEQYF. The CDR3 bases are TGTGCCAGCAGTTTTGGCTCCTACGAGCAGTACTTC.

This clonotype was detected a few times. V gene TRBV5-4 combines with J gene TRBJ1-1, with 7 positions matching TRBD1. This CDR3 has 15 amino acids. Trimming took 4 bases from V and 1 from J; bases not matched to a gene: 7. Germline CDR1 and CDR2: SGHNT and YYREEE (reference sequence). In nucleotides, the CDR3 is TGTGCCAGCAGCCCTCAGACAGGGTCGAACACTGAAGCTTTCTTT. Translation: CASSPQTGSNTEAFF. The full variable domain, its missing parts supplied by reference TRBV5-4 and TRBJ1-1, is ETGVTQSPTHLIKTRGQQVTLRCSSQSGHNTVSWYQQALGQGPQFIFQYYREEENGRGNFPPRFSGLQFPNYSSELNVNALELDDSALYLCASSPQTGSNTEAFFGQGTRLTVV.

This clonotype was detected many times. The chain employs TRBV11-3 and TRBJ2-3; the D is unclear. Germline V lookup: CDR1 SGHNT, CDR2 YENEEA. The CDR3 runs to 15 residues. With 4 bases removed from V and 0 bases from J, the gap between germline ends came to 11 bases. The CDR3 region is CASSSARTSTDTQYF. Written as DNA, the CDR3 is TGTGCCAGCAGCTCAGCCAGGACGAGCACAGATACGCAGTATTTT.

The chain is built from TRBV7-2 and TRBJ2-3; weak D call: TRBD2 (6 bases). The V gene lost 6 bases and the J gene lost 5 bases, with 12 bases spanning the gap. CDR3 length: 13 amino acids. CDR1 SGHTA and CDR2 FQGNSA come from the germline V gene. CDR3 bases: TGTGCCAGCAGACTAGCACGCGGAGATACGCAGTATTTT. This translates into CASRLARGDTQYF.

This clonotype came up many times. At one end, the junction sequence differs from germline, possibly due to a read error. The J gene is TRBJ2-1, the V gene TRBV5-1; D gene uncertain. CDR3 length: 15 residues. Germline assignment: CDR1 SGHRS and CDR2 YFSETQ. For the CDR3, the DNA is TGTGCCAGCAGCTTAGTCGCGGAGTCCTACAATGAGCAGTTCTTC. Amino acids: CASSLVAESYNEQFF.

Many counts were recorded for this clonotype. One base away lies a much larger clone, so this may be a sequencing read error. The V and J genes are TRBV6-1 and TRBJ2-1, with 15 bases matching TRBD2. The DNA matches TRBJ2-5 better at its end, which makes the J call doubtful. In germline, CDR1 is MNHNS, CDR2 SASEGT. This CDR3 has 16 amino acids. In DNA form, the CDR3 reads TGTGCCAGCACCCCGGGACTAGCGGGAGGATCGAAGACCCAGTACTTC. Translating gives CASTPGLAGGSKTQYF.

The sample holds many counts of this clonotype. The chain employs TRBV5-5 and TRBJ2-1; D gene ambiguous. Germline CDR1 reads SGHKS; CDR2 reads YYEKEE (reference sequence). V was shortened by 4 bases and J by 12 bases, with 11 bases between the two germline ends. This CDR3 is 11 amino acids long. CDR3 sequence (DNA): TGTGCCAGCAGCGTCGAGAGCGTGCAGTTCTTC. Protein: CASSVESVQFF.

This clonotype was recorded at least ten times. The CDR3 region is CASSALAWSTDTQYF. The DNA for the CDR3 is TGTGCCAGCAGCGCTCTAGCCTGGAGCACAGATACGCAGTATTTT. V is TRBV9 and J is TRBJ2-3, with TRBD2 as a possible D gene (5 bases). Trimming took off 3 bases at V and 0 bases at J, with 11 bases between the two ends. CDR1 is SGDLS and CDR2 is YYNGEE in the germline V gene. The length of the CDR3 is 15 residues.

This clonotype was recorded a few times. Sequence at one end of the junction differs from germline and may be a read error. This chain joins TRBV20-1 and TRBJ2-6; 7 nucleotides match TRBD1. Germline lookup yields CDR1 DFQATT and CDR2 SNEGSKA (reference sequence). This CDR3 is built from 11 residues. The CDR3 loop reads CSAKGANVLAF. DNA for the CDR3: TGCAGTGCTAAGGGGGCCAACGTCCTGGCTTTC.

The chain carries TRBV5-4 and TRBJ1-6, with TRBD1 identical over 8 bases. This CDR3 has 18 amino acids. Trimming at V came to 4 bases and at J to 10 bases, leaving 19 bases not matched to a gene. Looked up from germline, CDR1 is SGHNT and CDR2 is YYREEE (reference sequence). The CDR3 protein is CASSPERMRTGKRSPLHF. DNA for the CDR3: TGTGCCAGCAGCCCGGAAAGGATGAGGACAGGGAAGAGATCACCCCTCCACTTT.

The V and J genes are TRBV4-3 and TRBJ2-2, with D possibly being TRBD1 (6 bases). V lost 0 bases and J lost 7, with 6 bases in between. The CDR3 is 13 residues long. Germline-derived CDR1 and CDR2 are LGHNA and YSLEER. The CDR3 loop reads CASSQETGGELFF. CDR3 DNA sequence: TGCGCCAGCAGCCAAGAGACAGGCGGGGAGCTGTTTTTT.

Ten or more counts support this clonotype. The chain combines TRBV5-8 with TRBJ1-1, with D hard to call. Deletions cut 2 bases from V and 1 base from J, with 6 bases between. Germline CDR1 SGHTS, CDR2 YDEGEE. CDR3 length: 13 amino acids. The CDR3 DNA follows: TGTGCCAGCAGCTTAGGGTCGAACACTGAAGCTTTCTTT. Translated, it gives CASSLGSNTEAFF.

This clonotype was counted at least ten times. The rearrangement joins TRBV5-5 to TRBJ2-7, with D unclear. The germline V gene has CDR1 SGHKS and CDR2 YYEKEE (reference sequence). There are 12 residues in the CDR3. The V and J ends lost 0 bases and 6 bases respectively, with 7 bases between them. CDR3: CASSLGGFEQYF. CDR3 coding DNA: TGTGCCAGCAGCTTGGGGGGTTTCGAGCAGTACTTC.

Notes on this clonotype: This likely reflects a read error, since a far larger clone is one base away. V is TRBV18 and J is TRBJ2-1; no clear D. The J call may be mistaken, given a closer DNA end match to TRBJ2-5. The germline CDR1 and CDR2 sequences are KGHSH and LQKENI. The CDR3 has 16 amino acids. The CDR3 loop is CGSSPPGILTQETQYF. The CDR3 bases are TGTGGCAGCTCACCACCGGGTATCCTTACACAAGAGACCCAGTACTTC.

CDR3 sequence reads: CASSQTGGNTGELFF. As DNA, the CDR3 is TGTGCCAGCAGCCAGACAGGGGGGAACACCGGGGAGCTGTTTTTT. The chain uses TRBV5-4 and TRBJ2-2, with TRBD1 identical over 9 bases. Germline CDR1 is SGHNT and CDR2 is YYREEE (reference sequence). This CDR3 has 15 residues. V lost 4 bases and J lost 1; bases outside the gene matches: 2.

This clonotype has at least ten counts. The chain carries TRBV7-9 and TRBJ2-7, with 8 positions matching TRBD1. The CDR3 extends over 16 amino acids. Per the germline V gene, CDR1 is SEHNR and CDR2 is FQNEAQ (reference sequence). V gave up 1 base and J gave up 2 bases; unmatched junction bases: 7. Here the CDR3 reads CASSLGQGTLTYEQYF. CDR3 sequence (DNA): TGTGCCAGCAGCTTAGGACAGGGGACGCTAACCTACGAGCAGTACTTC.

This clonotype has a count of ten or more. The chain couples TRBV6-2 or TRBV6-3 to TRBJ2-3, with TRBD1 matching over 7 bases. The CDR3 covers 16 residues. The V and J ends lost 7 bases and 3 bases, in that order; junction bases with no gene match: 13. CDR1 and CDR2 from the germline V gene are MNHEY and SVGEGT. The CDR3 is CASTSDRAEYTDTQYF. The CDR3 nucleotides read TGTGCCAGCACCAGTGACAGGGCAGAGTATACAGATACGCAGTATTTT.

Worth noting for this clonotype: This clone may be a read error of a much larger clone one base away. The chain has TRBV7-2 and TRBJ2-1; 12 bases fit TRBD1. CDR1 is SGHTA and CDR2 is FQGNSA in the germline V gene. The CDR3 runs to 17 residues. The CDR3 DNA follows: TGTGCCAGCAGCTTAGCGGGGACAGGGGGCGCGGTTAATGGGCAGTTCTTC. The encoded protein is CASSLAGTGGAVNGQFF. Supplemented by reference TRBV7-2 and TRBJ2-1, the full variable domain reads GAGVSQSPSNKVTEKGKDVELRCDPISGHTALYWYRQSLGQGLEFLIYFQGNSAPDKSGLPSDRFSAERTGGSVSTLTIQRTQQEDSAVYLCASSLAGTGGAVNGQFFGPGTRLTVL.